A single sample is the source of the 23 T cell receptor beta chains below, sequenced in a study of neurological immune-mediated disorders (dated by TCRdb to about 2019). Library preparation was by 5' RACE. TCRdb lists the instrument as Illumina HiSeq 2500. TCRdb redid the processing of the public reads, applying fastp at Q25 and MiXCR, and retained in-frame beta chains. One record per CDR3 amino acid sequence lists the most common genes and DNA. This sample gives tens of thousands of distinct CDR3 sequences in total; roughly a tenth of them show up just once. The ten largest clones represent more than 6.5% of the sample. The time point label of this sample denotes: longitudinal time-point 1 (baseline). The sequenced sample consisted of PBMCs. These receptors all come from a male donor with HTLV-1-associated myelopathy (HAM/TSP).

At least ten counts were recorded for this clonotype. The chain is built from TRBV5-4 and TRBJ1-4; perhaps TRBD1 as D (5 bases). Per the germline V gene, CDR1 is SGHNT and CDR2 is YYREEE (reference sequence). V was shortened by 4 bases and J by 3 bases, with 13 bases between the two germline ends. The CDR3 runs to 15 residues. CDR3 DNA: TGTGCCAGCAGCGCAGCAGGGTCGGCTAATGAAAAACTGTTTTTT. It yields the protein CASSAAGSANEKLFF. The variable domain in full, with the rest retrieved from reference TRBV5-4 and TRBJ1-4, is ETGVTQSPTHLIKTRGQQVTLRCSSQSGHNTVSWYQQALGQGPQFIFQYYREEENGRGNFPPRFSGLQFPNYSSELNVNALELDDSALYLCASSAAGSANEKLFFGSGTQLSVL.

This clonotype showed up many times. The chain links TRBV7-2 to TRBJ2-5, with 7 bases lining up with TRBD2. The CDR3 totals 15 residues. Germline V CDR1 and CDR2: SGHTA, FQGNSA. Losses at the gene ends were 1 base for V and 2 bases for J; bases not matched to a gene: 4. For the CDR3, the DNA is TGTGCCAGCAGCTTAGACCAGGGAGGGCAAGAGACCCAGTACTTC. It encodes CASSLDQGGQETQYF. Full variable domain (missing parts from reference TRBV7-2 and TRBJ2-5): GAGVSQSPSNKVTEKGKDVELRCDPISGHTALYWYRQSLGQGLEFLIYFQGNSAPDKSGLPSDRFSAERTGGSVSTLTIQRTQQEDSAVYLCASSLDQGGQETQYFGPGTRLLVL.

Comment on this clonotype: The junction does not match germline at one end; this may be a read error. The CDR3 sequence: CAISKRSVASTDTQYF. The CDR3 DNA reads as TGTGCCATCAGCAAAAGGAGCGTGGCTAGCACAGATACGCAGTATTTT. The chain uses TRBV7-3 and TRBJ2-3; D not certain. In germline, CDR1 is SGHTA, CDR2 FQGTGA. CDR3 size: 16 residues.

This clonotype was counted at least ten times. J is TRBJ1-2 and V is TRBV7-9; no definite D call. The CDR3 totals 12 residues. CDR1 and CDR2 from the germline V gene are SEHNR and FQNEAQ (reference sequence). V was shortened by 11 bases and J by 8 bases, with 18 bases between the two germline ends. The CDR3 is CALGPPRSGYTF. The CDR3, as DNA: TGTGCCTTAGGGCCCCCCCGTAGCGGCTACACCTTC.

This clonotype was seen at least ten times. This chain joins TRBV28 and TRBJ2-5, with TRBD1 as a possible D gene (5 bases). Looked up from germline, CDR1 is MDHEN and CDR2 is SYDVKM. Deletions cut 6 bases from V and 2 bases from J, with 7 bases between. CDR3 length equals 12 residues. The CDR3 DNA reads as TGTGCCAGCAGGCAGGGTCAAGAGACCCAGTACTTC. Its protein is CASRQGQETQYF. Filled out from reference TRBV28 and TRBJ2-5, the complete variable domain reads DVKVTQSSRYLVKRTGEKVFLECVQDMDHENMFWYRQDPGLGLRLIYFSYDVKMKEKGDIPEGYSVSREKKERFSLILESASTNQTSMYLCASRQGQETQYFGPGTRLLVL.

Remarks on this clonotype: Just one base apart from a much larger clone, this may be a read error. The rearrangement links TRBV20-1 to TRBJ2-5, with D tentatively TRBD1 (5 bases). Per the germline V gene, CDR1 is DFQATT and CDR2 is SNEGSKA (reference sequence). With 7 bases removed from V and 5 bases from J, the gap between germline ends came to 14 bases. This CDR3 contains 12 residues. CDR3 bases: TGCAGTGTTCCCGGCAGGGATGAGACCCAGTACTTC. Protein sequence: CSVPGRDETQYF.

This clonotype has only a few counts. The rearrangement links TRBV27 to TRBJ2-5; D is ambiguous. Per germline, CDR1 MNHEY and CDR2 SMNVEV (reference sequence). The CDR3 is 13 amino acids. V dropped 3 bases and J dropped 5 bases, with 10 bases sitting between them. The chain's CDR3 is CASSFTLRETQYF. CDR3 coding DNA: TGTGCCAGCAGTTTTACCCTGCGGGAGACCCAGTACTTC.

This clonotype appeared a single time. The V and J genes are TRBV7-2 and TRBJ2-1, with 8 bases that match TRBD1. Trimming took 3 bases from V and 6 from J; bases not matched to a gene: 4. CDR3 size: 14 residues. The germline V gene encodes CDR1 SGHTA and CDR2 FQGNSA. The CDR3 DNA reads as TGTGCCAGCAGCTTGGACAGGGTAGGCAATGAGCAGTTCTTC. This encodes CASSLDRVGNEQFF.

The rearrangement uses TRBV6-1 and TRBJ1-2; D uncertain. V was shortened by 0 bases and J by 8 bases, with 16 bases between the two germline ends. This CDR3 comprises 15 residues. Germline-derived CDR1 and CDR2 are MNHNS and SASEGT. The CDR3: CASSEARGEYGGYTF. In DNA form, the CDR3 reads TGTGCCAGCAGTGAAGCGCGGGGTGAATACGGGGGCTACACCTTC.

This clonotype occurred a few times. This chain links TRBV6-5 with TRBJ1-4; 9 nucleotides agree with TRBD1. Germline V gene lookup returns CDR1 MNHEY and CDR2 SVGAGI. Trimming at V came to 5 bases and at J to 2 bases, leaving 3 bases not matched to a gene. There are 15 residues in the CDR3. The CDR3 nucleotides read TGTGCCAGCAGTAACAGGGGGCTGACTAATGAAAAACTGTTTTTT. Amino acid sequence: CASSNRGLTNEKLFF.

This clonotype was picked up many times. The chain carries TRBV7-9 and TRBJ2-3; D may match TRBD1 or TRBD2 (5 bases each). The CDR3 consists of 16 residues. Trimming stripped 5 bases from V and 0 bases from J, with 15 bases between. CDR1 and CDR2 from the germline V gene are SEHNR and FQNEAQ (reference sequence). DNA of the CDR3: TGTGCCAGCAGCCCCTCGGGTGGGGGAAGCACAGATACGCAGTATTTT. It encodes CASSPSGGGSTDTQYF.

This clonotype appeared many times. The chain couples TRBV28 to TRBJ2-7; D might be TRBD1 (6 bases). Germline-derived CDR1 and CDR2 are MDHEN and SYDVKM. The CDR3 runs 13 residues. Trimming removed 5 bases at V and 0 bases at J, with 8 bases between. In DNA form, the CDR3 reads TGTGCCAGCAGTGACAGGAGCTCCTACGAGCAGTACTTC. This codes for CASSDRSSYEQYF.

A word on this clonotype: The junction differs from germline at one of its ends, possibly a read error. The chain uses TRBV10-3 and TRBJ2-5; D might be TRBD1 (5 bases). Germline CDR1 and CDR2: ENHRY and SYGVKD. The CDR3 is 12 amino acids. The CDR3 here is CAISDRGETQYF. DNA for the CDR3: TGTGCCATAAGTGACAGAGGAGAGACCCAGTACTTC.

This clonotype was seen many times. This rearrangement joins TRBV14 to TRBJ2-3; 8 positions match TRBD2. V shed 6 bases and J 6 bases; nucleotides not matched to a gene: 11. Germline V gene lookup returns CDR1 SGHDN and CDR2 FVKESK. This CDR3 is built from 15 residues. The CDR3 DNA follows: TGTGCCAGCAGTCCATCAAGACTAGCGCTGGATACGCAGTATTTT. Translating it yields CASSPSRLALDTQYF.

This clonotype was observed many times. J is TRBJ2-5 and V is TRBV30, with D uncertain. V lost 2 bases and J lost 4, with 5 bases in between. Germline values: CDR1 GTSNPN, CDR2 SVGIG (reference sequence). This CDR3 spans 11 amino acids. CDR3: CAWSLAETQYF. The CDR3 coding sequence is TGTGCCTGGAGTTTGGCAGAGACCCAGTACTTC.

This clonotype was recorded many times. The rearrangement uses TRBV5-6 and TRBJ2-5, with 8 positions matching TRBD2. This CDR3 is 13 amino acids long. V was pared by 6 bases and J by 4 bases, with 5 bases of the junction left unmatched. The germline CDR1 and CDR2 sequences are SGHDT and YYEEEE. In DNA form, the CDR3 reads TGTGCCAGCACCCGGGGGGGCCGAGAGACCCAGTACTTC. As protein: CASTRGGRETQYF.

The table lists this clonotype with many counts. The V call is TRBV7-9, the J call TRBJ1-6; the match to TRBD1 covers 10 bases. Germline V gene sequence: CDR1 SEHNR, CDR2 FQNEAQ (reference sequence). The CDR3 is 13 residues long. The J segment lost 9 bases and the V segment lost 5 bases, leaving 1 base of the junction unmatched. CDR3 sequence (DNA): TGTGCCAGCAGCGGGACAGGGGTTTCACCCCTCCACTTT. The encoded protein is CASSGTGVSPLHF.

A remark on this clonotype: A much larger clone sits a single nucleotide away, making a read error possible. The chain combines TRBV10-3 with TRBJ1-1, with unresolved D. With 6 bases removed from V and 0 bases from J, the gap between germline ends came to 11 bases. This CDR3 is 14 amino acids long. Germline V lookup: CDR1 ENHRY, CDR2 SYGVKD. The CDR3, as DNA: TGTGCCATCAGACAACTCGATGTGAACACTGAAGCTTTCTTT. This encodes CAIRQLDVNTEAFF.

The chain is built from TRBV9 and TRBJ2-1; no clear D gene. With 0 bases removed from V and 6 bases from J, the gap between germline ends came to 13 bases. The germline CDR1 and CDR2 sequences are SGDLS and YYNGEE. The CDR3 is 15 residues long. DNA for the CDR3: TGTGCCAGCAGCGTAGCATTAGGGTTGGTCAATGAGCAGTTCTTC. Translated, it gives CASSVALGLVNEQFF.

This clonotype was seen many times. The chain is built from TRBV6-2 or TRBV6-3 and TRBJ2-5; weak D call: TRBD1 (6 bases). CDR1 is MNHEY, CDR2 SVGEGT, per germline. CDR3 length equals 15 residues. The germline V and J ends were trimmed by 3 bases and 1 base, with 12 bases remaining between them. The CDR3 loop reads CASSYRRGLQETQYF. CDR3 DNA sequence: TGTGCCAGCAGTTATCGCAGGGGTCTCCAAGAGACCCAGTACTTC.

This clonotype was seen ten or more times. The V call is TRBV20-1, the J call TRBJ2-3; 7 nucleotides line up with TRBD1. CDR3 length equals 15 residues. Trimming removed 6 bases from V and 5 bases from J; junction bases left unmatched: 14. The V gene's germline CDR1 is DFQATT and CDR2 SNEGSKA (reference sequence). Written as DNA, the CDR3 is TGCAGTGCCGCTCGACAGGGAGTACCTGAAGATACGCAGTATTTT. Its translation is CSAARQGVPEDTQYF.

This clonotype was found many times. V gene TRBV5-1 combines with J gene TRBJ1-2, with unresolved D. Between the trimmed V and J ends, which lost 5 bases and 4 bases, there was a span of 15 bases. In germline, CDR1 is SGHRS, CDR2 YFSETQ. The CDR3 runs to 14 residues. The CDR3 nucleotides are TGCGCCAGCAGAGGTTCCGTAGGCGGCTATGGCTACACCTTC. Protein sequence: CASRGSVGGYGYTF.

This clonotype occurred many times. The chain couples TRBV4-3 to TRBJ1-3; 7 bases are shared with TRBD1. J lost 4 bases, V lost 2 bases, and 5 bases had no gene match. The CDR3 length is 15 residues. Germline CDR1 and CDR2: LGHNA and YSLEER. CDR3 in DNA: TGCGCCAGCAGCCAATCGGACAGGCCCGGAAACACCATATATTTT. Its protein product is CASSQSDRPGNTIYF.